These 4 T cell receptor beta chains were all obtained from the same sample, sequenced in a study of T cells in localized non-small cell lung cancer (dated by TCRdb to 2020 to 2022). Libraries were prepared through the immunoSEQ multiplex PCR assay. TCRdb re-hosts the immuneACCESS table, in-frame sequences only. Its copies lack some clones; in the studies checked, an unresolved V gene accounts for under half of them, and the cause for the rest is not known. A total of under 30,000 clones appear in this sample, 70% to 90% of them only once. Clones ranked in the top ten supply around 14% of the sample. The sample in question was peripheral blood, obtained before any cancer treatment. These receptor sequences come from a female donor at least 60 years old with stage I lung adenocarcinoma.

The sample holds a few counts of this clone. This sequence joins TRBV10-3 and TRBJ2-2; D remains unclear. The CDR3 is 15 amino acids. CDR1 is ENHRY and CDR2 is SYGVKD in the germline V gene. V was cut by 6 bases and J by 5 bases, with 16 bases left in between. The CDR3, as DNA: TGTGCCATCAGCGCTAGACCGAGAACTACCGGGGAGCTGTTTTTT. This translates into CAISARPRTTGELFF.

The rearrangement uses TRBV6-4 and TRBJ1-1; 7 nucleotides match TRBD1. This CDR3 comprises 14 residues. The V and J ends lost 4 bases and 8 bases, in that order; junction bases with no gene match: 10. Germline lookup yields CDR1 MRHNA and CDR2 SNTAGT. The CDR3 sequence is CASSARTGRGEAFF. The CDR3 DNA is TGTGCCAGCAGTGCGCGGACAGGCCGGGGCGAAGCTTTCTTT.

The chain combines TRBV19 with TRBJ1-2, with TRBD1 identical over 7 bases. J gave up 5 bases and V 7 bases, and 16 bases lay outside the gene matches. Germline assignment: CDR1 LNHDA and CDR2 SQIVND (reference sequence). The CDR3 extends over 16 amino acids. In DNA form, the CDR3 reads TGTGCCAGTACCCCAACCGACAGGGATGGATCGTATGGCTACACCTTC. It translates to CASTPTDRDGSYGYTF.

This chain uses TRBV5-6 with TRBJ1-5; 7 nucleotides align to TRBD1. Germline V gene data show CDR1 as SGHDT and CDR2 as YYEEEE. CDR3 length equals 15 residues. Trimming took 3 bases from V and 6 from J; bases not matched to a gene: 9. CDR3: CASSSRGRGSQPQHF. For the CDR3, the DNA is TGTGCCAGCAGCTCCCGCGGCAGGGGGAGTCAGCCCCAGCATTTT.